This TCR beta chain was recovered during a study of T-cell memory formation after mild COVID-19. General study findings and limits: Cross-reactive memory apparently joined, as some responding clones appeared in pre-infection memory.

This clonotype was observed at least ten times. What it binds is unknown. The germline V gene has CDR1 SGHRS and CDR2 YFSETQ. Trimming removed 3 bases at V and 8 bases at J, with 11 bases between. CDR3 length: 13 residues. TCRdb processed the 5' RACE reads anew with MiXCR; each CDR3 protein has one entry. The table includes 30,000 to 45,000 distinct CDR3 sequences, more than 9.5% detected once. Source material: PBMCs or a T cell subset sorted from them (not recorded which). The sequence came from a man aged 18 to 30 who had mild COVID-19 (a few samples of this study predate the infection). Cell type and time point are not known. The chain employs TRBV5-1 and TRBJ1-4; no clear D. The CDR3 nucleotides read TGCGCCAGCAGCTCTTCCCCCGGCGAAAAACTGTTTTTT. Amino acids: CASSSSPGEKLFF. Drawing the rest from reference TRBV5-1 and TRBJ1-4, the complete variable domain is KAGVTQTPRYLIKTRGQQVTLSCSPISGHRSVSWYQQTPGQGLQFLFEYFSETQRNKGNFPGRFSGRQFSNSRSEMNVSTLELGDSALYLCASSSSPGEKLFFGSGTQLSVL.